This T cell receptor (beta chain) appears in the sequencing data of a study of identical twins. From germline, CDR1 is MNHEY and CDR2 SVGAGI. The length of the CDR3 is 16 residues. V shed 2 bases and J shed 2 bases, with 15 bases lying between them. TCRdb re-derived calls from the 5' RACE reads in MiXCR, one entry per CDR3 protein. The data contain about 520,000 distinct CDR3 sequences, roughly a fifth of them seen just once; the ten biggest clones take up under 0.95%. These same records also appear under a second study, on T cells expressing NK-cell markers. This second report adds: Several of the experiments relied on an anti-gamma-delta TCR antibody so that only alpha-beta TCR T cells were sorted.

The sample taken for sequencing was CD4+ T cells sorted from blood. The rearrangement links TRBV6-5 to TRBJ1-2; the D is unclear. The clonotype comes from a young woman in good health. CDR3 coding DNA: TGTGCCAGCAGTTACACGGCCGGGAGAGGGAACTATGGCTACACCTTC. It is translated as CASSYTAGRGNYGYTF.